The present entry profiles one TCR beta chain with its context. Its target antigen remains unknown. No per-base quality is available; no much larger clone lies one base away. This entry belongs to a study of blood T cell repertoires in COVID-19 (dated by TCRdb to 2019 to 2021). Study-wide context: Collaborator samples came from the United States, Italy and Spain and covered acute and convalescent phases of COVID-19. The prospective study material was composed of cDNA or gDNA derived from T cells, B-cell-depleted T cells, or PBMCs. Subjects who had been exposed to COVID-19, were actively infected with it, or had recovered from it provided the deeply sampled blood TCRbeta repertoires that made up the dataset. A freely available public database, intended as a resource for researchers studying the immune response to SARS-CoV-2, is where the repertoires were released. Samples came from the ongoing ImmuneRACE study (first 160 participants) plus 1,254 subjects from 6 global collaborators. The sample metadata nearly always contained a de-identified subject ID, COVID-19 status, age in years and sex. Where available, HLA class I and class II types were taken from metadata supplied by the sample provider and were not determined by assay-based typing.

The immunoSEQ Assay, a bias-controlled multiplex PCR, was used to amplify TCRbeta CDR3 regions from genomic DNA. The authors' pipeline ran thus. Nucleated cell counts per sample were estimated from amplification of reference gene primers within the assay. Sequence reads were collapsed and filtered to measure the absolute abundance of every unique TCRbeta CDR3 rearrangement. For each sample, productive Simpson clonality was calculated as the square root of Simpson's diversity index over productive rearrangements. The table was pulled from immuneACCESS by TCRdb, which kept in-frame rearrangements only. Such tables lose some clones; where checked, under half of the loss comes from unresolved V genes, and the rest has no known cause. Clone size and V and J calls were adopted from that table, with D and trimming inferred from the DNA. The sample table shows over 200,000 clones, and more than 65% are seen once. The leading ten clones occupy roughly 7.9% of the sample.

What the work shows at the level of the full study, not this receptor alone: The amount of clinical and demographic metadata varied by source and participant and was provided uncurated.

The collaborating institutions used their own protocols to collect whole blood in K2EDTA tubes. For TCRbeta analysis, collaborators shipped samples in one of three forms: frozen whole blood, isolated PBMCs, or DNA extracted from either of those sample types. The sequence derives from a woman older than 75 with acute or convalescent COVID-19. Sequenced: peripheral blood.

The bases read TGTGCCAGCAGCTTTCAGGGGGCAGATGAGCAGTACTTC. Its protein reads: CASSFQGADEQYF. The chain joins TRBV5-6 to TRBJ2-7, with 8 bases aligning to TRBD1. CDR1 and CDR2 are drawn from the germline V gene: SGHDT, YYEEEE. The CDR3 goes from the cysteine to the phenylalanine over 13 residues. The read is trimmed to its CDR3 DNA, 39 bases read in frame from base 1. The germline V and J ends show losses of 2 bases and 7 bases respectively, and no gene match explains 5 bases of the junction.